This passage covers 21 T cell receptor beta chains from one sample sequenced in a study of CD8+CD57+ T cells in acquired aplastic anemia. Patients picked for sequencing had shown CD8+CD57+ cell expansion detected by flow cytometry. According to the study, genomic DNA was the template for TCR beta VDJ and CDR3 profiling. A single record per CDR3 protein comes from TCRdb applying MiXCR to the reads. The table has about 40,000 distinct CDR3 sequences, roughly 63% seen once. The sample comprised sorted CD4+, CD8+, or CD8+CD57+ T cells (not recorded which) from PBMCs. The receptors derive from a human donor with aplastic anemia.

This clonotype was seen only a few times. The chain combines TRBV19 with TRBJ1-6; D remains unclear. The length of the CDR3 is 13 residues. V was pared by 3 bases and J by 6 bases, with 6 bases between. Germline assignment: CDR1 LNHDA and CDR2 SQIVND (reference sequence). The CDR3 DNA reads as TGTGCCAGTAGTATTTCCCCTAATTCACCCCTCCACTTT. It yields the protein CASSISPNSPLHF.

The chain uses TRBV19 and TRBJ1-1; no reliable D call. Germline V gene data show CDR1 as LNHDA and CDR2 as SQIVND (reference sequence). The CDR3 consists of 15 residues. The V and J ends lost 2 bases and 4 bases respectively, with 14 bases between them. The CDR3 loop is CASSISGGIGTEAFF. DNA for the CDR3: TGTGCCAGTAGTATAAGCGGAGGAATCGGCACTGAAGCTTTCTTT. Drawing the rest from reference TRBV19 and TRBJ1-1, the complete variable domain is DGGITQSPKYLFRKEGQNVTLSCEQNLNHDAMYWYRQDPGQGLRLIYYSQIVNDFQKGDIAEGYSVSREKKESFPLTVTSAQKNPTAFYLCASSISGGIGTEAFFGQGTRLTVV.

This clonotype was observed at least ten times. For the CDR3, the DNA is TGTGCCAGCAGTTACGGAGGGGGAAATGAAAAACTGTTTTTT. Amino acids: CASSYGGGNEKLFF. V and J are TRBV6-5 and TRBJ1-4; perhaps TRBD1 as D (6 bases). Trimming took 2 bases from V and 5 from J, leaving 9 bases between them. Looked up from germline, CDR1 is MNHEY and CDR2 is SVGAGI. The CDR3 has 14 residues.

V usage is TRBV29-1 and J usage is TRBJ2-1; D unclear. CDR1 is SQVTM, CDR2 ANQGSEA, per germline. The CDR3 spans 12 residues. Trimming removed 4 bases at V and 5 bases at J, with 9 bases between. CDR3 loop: CSVGPPNNEQFF. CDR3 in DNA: TGCAGCGTTGGACCTCCCAACAATGAGCAGTTCTTC.

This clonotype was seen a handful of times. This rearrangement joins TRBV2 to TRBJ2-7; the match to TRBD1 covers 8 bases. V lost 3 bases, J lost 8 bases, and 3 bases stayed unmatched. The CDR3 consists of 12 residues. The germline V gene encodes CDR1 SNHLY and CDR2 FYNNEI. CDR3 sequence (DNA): TGTGCCAGCAGTGATCACAGGGGGAAGCAGTACTTC. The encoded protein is CASSDHRGKQYF.

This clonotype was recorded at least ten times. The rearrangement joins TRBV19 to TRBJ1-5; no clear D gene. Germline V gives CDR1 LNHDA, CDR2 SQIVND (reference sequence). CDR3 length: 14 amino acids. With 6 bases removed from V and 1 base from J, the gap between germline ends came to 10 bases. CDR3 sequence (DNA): TGTGCCAGTAGCGGGGTCGGGAGCAATCAGCCCCAGCATTTT. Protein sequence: CASSGVGSNQPQHF.

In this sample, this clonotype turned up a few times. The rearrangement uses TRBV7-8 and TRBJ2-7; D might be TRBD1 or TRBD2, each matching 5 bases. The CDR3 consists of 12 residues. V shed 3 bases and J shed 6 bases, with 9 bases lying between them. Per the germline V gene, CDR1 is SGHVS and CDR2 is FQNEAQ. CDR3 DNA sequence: TGTGCCAGCAGCTTGGGACGGATCGAGCAGTACTTC. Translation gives CASSLGRIEQYF.

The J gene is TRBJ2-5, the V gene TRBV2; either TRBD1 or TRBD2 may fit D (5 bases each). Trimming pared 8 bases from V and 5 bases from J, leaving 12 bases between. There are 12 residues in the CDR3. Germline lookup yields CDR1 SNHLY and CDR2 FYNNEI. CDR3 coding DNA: TGTGCCAGCGAAGGGACCCGGGAGACCCAGTACTTC. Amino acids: CASEGTRETQYF.

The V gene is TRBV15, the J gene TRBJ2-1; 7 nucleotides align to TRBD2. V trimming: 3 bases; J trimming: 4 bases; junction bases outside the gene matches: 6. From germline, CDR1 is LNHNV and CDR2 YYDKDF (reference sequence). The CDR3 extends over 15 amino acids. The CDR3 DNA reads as TGTGCCACCAGCAGGGAGGTGGGACTATACAATGAGCAGTTCTTC. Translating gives CATSREVGLYNEQFF.

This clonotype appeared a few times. The CDR3 reads CASSKGGGYTF. DNA of the CDR3: TGTGCCAGCAGCAAAGGGGGTGGCTACACCTTC. The V and J genes are TRBV7-2 and TRBJ1-2, with D maybe TRBD1 (6 bases). Germline CDR1 and CDR2: SGHTA and FQGNSA. This CDR3 has 11 residues. Trimming took 5 bases from V and 7 from J, leaving 8 bases between them.

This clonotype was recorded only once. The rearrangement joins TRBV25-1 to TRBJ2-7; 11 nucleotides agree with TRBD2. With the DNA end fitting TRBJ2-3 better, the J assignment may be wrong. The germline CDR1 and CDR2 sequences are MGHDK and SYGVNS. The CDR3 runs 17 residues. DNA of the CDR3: TGTGCCAGCAGTGAAACTAGCGGGGGCCCTCGCGAAGATACGCAGTATTTT. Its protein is CASSETSGGPREDTQYF.

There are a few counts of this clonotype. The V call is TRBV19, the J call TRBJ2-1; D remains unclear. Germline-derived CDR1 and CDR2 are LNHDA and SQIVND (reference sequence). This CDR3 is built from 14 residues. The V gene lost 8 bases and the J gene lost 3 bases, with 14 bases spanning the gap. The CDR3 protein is CASCRSGVYNEQFF. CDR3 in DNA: TGTGCCAGTTGTAGGTCCGGAGTCTACAATGAGCAGTTCTTC.

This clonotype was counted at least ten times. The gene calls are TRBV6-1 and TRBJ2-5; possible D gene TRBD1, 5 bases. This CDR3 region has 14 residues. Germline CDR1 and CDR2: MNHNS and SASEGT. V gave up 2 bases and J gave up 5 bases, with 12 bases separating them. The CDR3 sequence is CASSEYAGAETQYF. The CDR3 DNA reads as TGTGCCAGCAGTGAATATGCTGGGGCGGAGACCCAGTACTTC.

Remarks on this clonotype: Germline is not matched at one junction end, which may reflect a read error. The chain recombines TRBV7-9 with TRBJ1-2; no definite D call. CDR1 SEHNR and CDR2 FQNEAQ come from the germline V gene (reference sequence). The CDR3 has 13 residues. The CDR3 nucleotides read TGTGCCAGCAGCGTAGCTTCTGGCTATGGCTACACCTTC. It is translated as CASSVASGYGYTF. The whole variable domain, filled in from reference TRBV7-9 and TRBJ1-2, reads DTGVSQNPRHKITKRGQNVTFRCDPISEHNRLYWYRQTLGQGPEFLTYFQNEAQLEKSRLLSDRFSAERPKGSFSTLEIQRTEQGDSAMYLCASSVASGYGYTFGSGTRLTVV.

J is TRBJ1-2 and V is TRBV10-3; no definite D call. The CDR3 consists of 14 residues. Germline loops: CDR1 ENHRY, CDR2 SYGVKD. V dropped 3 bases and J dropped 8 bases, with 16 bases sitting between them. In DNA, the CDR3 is TGTGCCATCAGTGAAGAGGGTACCGTCAGGGGCTACACCTTC. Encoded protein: CAISEEGTVRGYTF.

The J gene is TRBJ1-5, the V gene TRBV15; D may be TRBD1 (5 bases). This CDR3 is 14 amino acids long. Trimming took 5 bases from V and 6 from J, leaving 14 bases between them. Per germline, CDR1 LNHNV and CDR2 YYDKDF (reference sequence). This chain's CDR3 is CATSGIGGRQPQHF. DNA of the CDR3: TGTGCCACCAGCGGTATCGGGGGACGTCAGCCCCAGCATTTT.

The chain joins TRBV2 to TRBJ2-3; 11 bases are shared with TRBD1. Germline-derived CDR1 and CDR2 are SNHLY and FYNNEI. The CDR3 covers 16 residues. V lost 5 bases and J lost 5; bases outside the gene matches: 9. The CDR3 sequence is CASSQRTGGAGDTQYF. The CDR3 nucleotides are TGTGCCAGCAGTCAACGGACAGGGGGCGCTGGAGATACGCAGTATTTT.

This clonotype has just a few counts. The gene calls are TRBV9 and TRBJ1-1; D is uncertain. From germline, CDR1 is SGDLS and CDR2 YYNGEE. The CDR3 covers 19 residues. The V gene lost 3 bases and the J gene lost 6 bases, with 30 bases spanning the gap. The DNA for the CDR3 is TGTGCCAGCAGCGAGCCCGTTGGAAGGGATTGGGATTTAGGCGCTGAAGCTTTCTTT. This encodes CASSEPVGRDWDLGAEAFF.

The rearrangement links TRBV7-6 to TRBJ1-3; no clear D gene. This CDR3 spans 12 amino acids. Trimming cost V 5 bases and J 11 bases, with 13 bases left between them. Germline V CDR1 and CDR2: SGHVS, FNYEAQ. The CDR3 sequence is CASSPPSGAIYF. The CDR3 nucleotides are TGTGCCAGCAGCCCCCCTAGTGGCGCCATATATTTT.

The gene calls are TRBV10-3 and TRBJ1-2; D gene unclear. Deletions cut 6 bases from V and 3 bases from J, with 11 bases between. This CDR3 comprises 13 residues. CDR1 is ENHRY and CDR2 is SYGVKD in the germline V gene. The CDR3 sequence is CAIREGLDYGYTF. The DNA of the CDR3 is TGTGCCATCAGGGAAGGGTTGGACTATGGCTACACCTTC.

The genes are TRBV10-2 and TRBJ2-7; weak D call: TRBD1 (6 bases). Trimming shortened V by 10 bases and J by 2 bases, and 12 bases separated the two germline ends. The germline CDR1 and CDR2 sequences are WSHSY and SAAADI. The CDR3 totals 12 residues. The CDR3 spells CATLDRPYEQYF. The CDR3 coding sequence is TGCGCCACCTTGGACAGACCCTACGAGCAGTACTTC.